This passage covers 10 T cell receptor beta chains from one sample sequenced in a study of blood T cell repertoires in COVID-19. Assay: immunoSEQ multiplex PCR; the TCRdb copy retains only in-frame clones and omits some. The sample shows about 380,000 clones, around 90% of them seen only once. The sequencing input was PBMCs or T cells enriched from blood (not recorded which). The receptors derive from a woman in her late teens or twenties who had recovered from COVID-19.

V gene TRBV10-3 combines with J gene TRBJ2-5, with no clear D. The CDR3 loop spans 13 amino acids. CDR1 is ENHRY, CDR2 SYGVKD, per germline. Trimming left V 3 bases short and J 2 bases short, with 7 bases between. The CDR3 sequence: CAISEALQETQYF. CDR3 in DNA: TGTGCCATCAGTGAAGCTCTTCAAGAGACCCAGTACTTC.

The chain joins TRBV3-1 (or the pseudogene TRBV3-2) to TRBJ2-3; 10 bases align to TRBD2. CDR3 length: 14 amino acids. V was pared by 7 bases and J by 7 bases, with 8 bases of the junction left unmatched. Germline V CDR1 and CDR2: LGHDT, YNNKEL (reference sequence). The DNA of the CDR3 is TGTGCCAGCAAACCAACTAGCGGGGTCTATACGCAGTATTTT. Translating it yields CASKPTSGVYTQYF.

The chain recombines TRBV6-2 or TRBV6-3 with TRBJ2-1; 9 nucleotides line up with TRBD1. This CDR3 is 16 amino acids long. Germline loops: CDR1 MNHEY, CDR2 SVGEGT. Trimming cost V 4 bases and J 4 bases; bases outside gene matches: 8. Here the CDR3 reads CASSFPGTGNYNEQFF. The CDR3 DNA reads TGTGCCAGCAGTTTCCCCGGGACAGGGAATTACAATGAGCAGTTCTTC.

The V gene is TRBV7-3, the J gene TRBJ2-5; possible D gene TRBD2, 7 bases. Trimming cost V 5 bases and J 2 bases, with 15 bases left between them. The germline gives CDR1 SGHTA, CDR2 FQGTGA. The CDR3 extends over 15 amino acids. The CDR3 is CASSQGISGQETQYF. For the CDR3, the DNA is TGTGCCAGCAGCCAGGGGATTAGCGGGCAAGAGACCCAGTACTTC.

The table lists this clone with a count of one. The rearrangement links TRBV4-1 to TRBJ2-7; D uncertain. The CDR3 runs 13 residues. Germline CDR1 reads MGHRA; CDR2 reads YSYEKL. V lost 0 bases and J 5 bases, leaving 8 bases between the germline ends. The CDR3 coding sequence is TGCGCCAGCAGCCAAGATCTTCCGGACGAGCAGTACTTC. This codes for CASSQDLPDEQYF.

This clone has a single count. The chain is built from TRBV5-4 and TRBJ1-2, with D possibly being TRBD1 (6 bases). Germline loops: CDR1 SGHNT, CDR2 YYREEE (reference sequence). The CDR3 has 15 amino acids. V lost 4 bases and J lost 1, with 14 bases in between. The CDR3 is CASSLDRTLNYGYTF. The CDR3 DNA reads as TGTGCCAGCAGCCTCGACAGGACCCTTAACTATGGCTACACCTTC.

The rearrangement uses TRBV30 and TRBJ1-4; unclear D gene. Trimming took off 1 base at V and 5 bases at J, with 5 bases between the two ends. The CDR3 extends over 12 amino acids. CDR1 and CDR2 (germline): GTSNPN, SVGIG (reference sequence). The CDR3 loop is CAWSGRNEKLFF. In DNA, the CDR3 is TGTGCCTGGAGTGGCAGGAATGAAAAACTGTTTTTT. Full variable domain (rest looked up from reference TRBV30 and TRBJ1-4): SQTIHQWPATLVQPVGSPLSLECTVEGTSNPNLYWYRQAAGRGLQLLFYSVGIGQISSEVPQNLSASRPQDRQFILSSKKLLLSDSGFYLCAWSGRNEKLFFGSGTQLSVL.

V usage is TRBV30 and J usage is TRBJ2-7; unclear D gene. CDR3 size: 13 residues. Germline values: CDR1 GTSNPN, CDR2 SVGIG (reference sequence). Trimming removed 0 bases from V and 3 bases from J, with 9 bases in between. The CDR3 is CAWSVIRRYEQYF. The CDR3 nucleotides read TGTGCCTGGAGTGTAATCAGGCGCTACGAGCAGTACTTC.

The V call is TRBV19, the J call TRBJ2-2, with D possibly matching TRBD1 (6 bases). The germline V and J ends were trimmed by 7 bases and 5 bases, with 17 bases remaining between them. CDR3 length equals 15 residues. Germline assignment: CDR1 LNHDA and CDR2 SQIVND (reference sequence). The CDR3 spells CASNPLGARTGELFF. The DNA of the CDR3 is TGTGCCAGTAACCCATTGGGGGCACGAACCGGGGAGCTGTTTTTT. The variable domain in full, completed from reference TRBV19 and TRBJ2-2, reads DGGITQSPKYLFRKEGQNVTLSCEQNLNHDAMYWYRQDPGQGLRLIYYSQIVNDFQKGDIAEGYSVSREKKESFPLTVTSAQKNPTAFYLCASNPLGARTGELFFGEGSRLTVL.

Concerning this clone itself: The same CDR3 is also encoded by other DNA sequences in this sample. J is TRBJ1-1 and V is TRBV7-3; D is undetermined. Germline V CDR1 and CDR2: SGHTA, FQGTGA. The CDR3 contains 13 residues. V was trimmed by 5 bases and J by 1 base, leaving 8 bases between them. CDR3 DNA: TGTGCCAGCAGCCTCGGGGAGAACACTGAAGCTTTCTTT. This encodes CASSLGENTEAFF.